The 20 T cell receptor beta chains listed next were all sequenced from one sample in a study of PD-L1 blockade in urothelial cancer. This table comes from immunoSEQ multiplex PCR, and its TCRdb copy is limited to in-frame clones, with some not included. The sample lists some 56,000 clones; around four fifths were seen once. Time point of the sample: pretreatment peripheral blood. Sequenced here: PBMCs, sampled around atezolizumab (anti-PD-L1) treatment. Receptors were obtained from a man aged 50 to 59 with urothelial cancer.

This chain connects TRBV5-1 to TRBJ2-7, with a tentative D call TRBD2 (5 bases). The germline V and J ends were trimmed by 4 bases and 7 bases, with 12 bases remaining between them. The CDR3 is 12 residues long. Germline V gene sequence: CDR1 SGHRS, CDR2 YFSETQ. Here the CDR3 DNA reads TGCGCCAGCAGCACGGACGGGGTTGAGCAGTACTTC. Translated: CASSTDGVEQYF.

J is TRBJ2-3 and V is TRBV7-2; no clear D. This CDR3 spans 14 amino acids. The ends were cut back, 4 bases at V and 5 bases at J, with 13 bases in the middle. Per the germline V gene, CDR1 is SGHTA and CDR2 is FQGNSA. CDR3 loop: CASSSLRAGDTQYF. CDR3 sequence (DNA): TGTGCCAGCAGCTCCCTTAGAGCTGGAGATACGCAGTATTTT.

The chain links TRBV7-9 to TRBJ1-2; 10 bases fit TRBD1. With 3 bases clipped from V and 4 bases from J, the junction kept 5 bases outside the gene matches. CDR1 is SEHNR and CDR2 is FQNEAQ in the germline V gene (reference sequence). CDR3 length: 15 amino acids. The CDR3 region has the DNA TGTGCCAGCAGCTTGACAGGGGGCGCTACCTATGGCTACACCTTC. This gives the protein CASSLTGGATYGYTF.

This chain connects TRBV23-1 to TRBJ1-1, with TRBD1 matching over 9 bases. TRBV23-1 is an open reading frame whose function is uncertain. V was pared by 3 bases and J by 4 bases, with 6 bases of the junction left unmatched. The CDR3 length is 15 residues. CDR3 sequence (DNA): TGCGCCAGCAGTCAGTACAGGGGGCACGCCACTGAAGCTTTCTTT. Encoded protein: CASSQYRGHATEAFF.

The V and J genes are TRBV5-1 and TRBJ2-6, with D perhaps TRBD1 (6 bases). The germline V and J ends were trimmed by 1 base and 1 base, with 15 bases remaining between them. Germline lookup yields CDR1 SGHRS and CDR2 YFSETQ. CDR3 length: 18 residues. The CDR3 region is CASSLYGTRSSGANVLTF. In DNA form, the CDR3 reads TGCGCCAGCAGCTTGTATGGGACAAGATCTTCTGGGGCCAACGTCCTGACTTTC.

The chain combines TRBV7-2 with TRBJ2-2; tentatively, D is TRBD1 (6 bases). This CDR3 comprises 14 residues. Trimming stripped 5 bases from V and 6 bases from J, with 13 bases between. The germline V gene encodes CDR1 SGHTA and CDR2 FQGNSA. The CDR3 region has the DNA TGTGCCAGCAGCCCCGACAGGAGGTCCGGGGAGCTGTTTTTT. It encodes CASSPDRRSGELFF.

V gene TRBV6-1 combines with J gene TRBJ2-1, with 8 bases lining up with TRBD2. This CDR3 has 18 residues. The ends lost 3 bases at V and 7 bases at J; junction bases unmatched: 17. Germline V lookup: CDR1 MNHNS, CDR2 SASEGT. The CDR3 nucleotides read TGTGCCAGCAGTGAGTCTTCCCTACGGGAGGGCCTGAGGAATGAGCAGTTCTTC. The encoded protein is CASSESSLREGLRNEQFF.

The rearrangement uses TRBV14 and TRBJ2-5, with D tentatively TRBD2 (6 bases). Germline assignment: CDR1 SGHDN and CDR2 FVKESK. Trimming cost V 0 bases and J 2 bases, with 10 bases left between them. The CDR3 is made up of 15 amino acids. CDR3 nucleotide sequence: TGTGCCAGCAGCCAAGACGGGAGAGGACAAGAGACCCAGTACTTC. It yields the protein CASSQDGRGQETQYF. The whole variable domain, filled in from reference TRBV14 and TRBJ2-5, reads EAGVTQFPSHSVIEKGQTVTLRCDPISGHDNLYWYRRVMGKEIKFLLHFVKESKQDESGMPNNRFLAERTGGTYSTLKVQPAELEDSGVYFCASSQDGRGQETQYFGPGTRLLVL.

V and J are TRBV15 and TRBJ2-3; 10 nucleotides agree with TRBD2. Trimming took 0 bases from V and 3 from J; bases not matched to a gene: 9. This CDR3 has 18 amino acids. CDR1 and CDR2 (germline): LNHNV, YYDKDF (reference sequence). CDR3 DNA: TGTGCCACCAGCAGAGATACCCCTAGCGGGAGAGGTACAGATACGCAGTATTTT. Encoded protein: CATSRDTPSGRGTDTQYF.

The V and J genes are TRBV5-1 and TRBJ1-6; 7 bases fit TRBD1. With 0 bases clipped from V and 1 base from J, the junction kept 7 bases outside the gene matches. CDR3 length: 18 amino acids. In germline, CDR1 is SGHRS, CDR2 YFSETQ. The CDR3 spells CASSLAGGDISYNSPLHF. The CDR3 bases are TGCGCCAGCAGCTTGGCAGGGGGTGACATATCCTATAATTCACCCCTCCACTTT. Full variable domain (remainder filled in from reference TRBV5-1 and TRBJ1-6): KAGVTQTPRYLIKTRGQQVTLSCSPISGHRSVSWYQQTPGQGLQFLFEYFSETQRNKGNFPGRFSGRQFSNSRSEMNVSTLELGDSALYLCASSLAGGDISYNSPLHFGNGTRLTVT.

This sequence joins TRBV10-1 and TRBJ2-3; D not certain. This CDR3 comprises 12 residues. CDR1 and CDR2 (germline): WNHNN, SYGVQD (reference sequence). Between the trimmed V and J ends, which lost 7 bases and 0 bases, there was a span of 5 bases. The CDR3 loop is CASKESTDTQYF. In DNA form, the CDR3 reads TGCGCCAGCAAGGAGAGCACAGATACGCAGTATTTT.

A note on this clone: Other DNA sequences within the sample encode an identical CDR3. This chain links TRBV27 with TRBJ2-5; 14 bases align to TRBD2. Looked up from germline, CDR1 is MNHEY and CDR2 is SMNVEV (reference sequence). The CDR3 spans 16 residues. V shed 5 bases, J shed 5 bases, and the junction held 7 bases outside the gene matches. This CDR3 reads CASSRGTSGRSETQYF. The CDR3 nucleotides are TGTGCCAGCAGTCGAGGGACTAGCGGGAGATCGGAGACCCAGTACTTC.

The J gene is TRBJ2-5, the V gene TRBV5-6; 13 nucleotides line up with TRBD2. The V and J ends lost 4 bases and 4 bases, in that order; junction bases with no gene match: 16. The CDR3 sequence is 19 residues long. Per germline, CDR1 SGHDT and CDR2 YYEEEE. CDR3 residues: CASSLQLPGTSGALETQYF. The CDR3 DNA reads as TGTGCCAGCAGCCTCCAGCTACCCGGGACTAGCGGGGCCCTAGAGACCCAGTACTTC.

V and J are TRBV5-6 and TRBJ1-4, with D unclear. Trimming pared 7 bases from V and 3 bases from J, leaving 13 bases between. Germline V gene lookup returns CDR1 SGHDT and CDR2 YYEEEE. CDR3 size: 14 residues. In nucleotides, the CDR3 is TGTGCCAGCGGTGCGGGGAGCTCTAATGAAAAACTGTTTTTT. It encodes CASGAGSSNEKLFF.

The rearrangement uses TRBV6-5 and TRBJ1-6; TRBD1 aligns across 8 bases. The CDR3 length is 15 residues. Germline V gene sequence: CDR1 MNHEY, CDR2 SVGAGI. J gave up 7 bases and V 6 bases, and 8 bases lay outside the gene matches. The chain's CDR3 is CASRQTRGRNSPLHF. As DNA, the CDR3 is TGTGCCAGCAGACAGACCAGGGGGCGGAATTCACCCCTCCACTTT.

The gene calls are TRBV5-1 and TRBJ1-2; the D gene is possibly TRBD1 (5 bases). The CDR3 length is 14 residues. CDR1 and CDR2 from the germline V gene are SGHRS and YFSETQ. V shed 4 bases and J shed 5 bases, with 15 bases lying between them. The CDR3 region is CASSPQGIVYGYTF. The CDR3 DNA reads TGCGCCAGCAGCCCCCAGGGAATCGTTTATGGCTACACCTTC.

This chain connects TRBV19 to TRBJ2-5; 7 bases match TRBD2. The CDR3 length is 15 residues. The J segment lost 4 bases and the V segment lost 5 bases, leaving 10 bases of the junction unmatched. CDR1 LNHDA and CDR2 SQIVND come from the germline V gene (reference sequence). The CDR3 nucleotides read TGTGCCAGTAGTGAGGGAGGGTATCAGGGAGAGACCCAGTACTTC. It is translated as CASSEGGYQGETQYF.

The rearrangement joins TRBV27 to TRBJ2-7, with D tentatively TRBD1 (6 bases). Trimming stripped 1 base from V and 4 bases from J, with 20 bases between. The V gene's germline CDR1 is MNHEY and CDR2 SMNVEV (reference sequence). The CDR3 sequence is 17 residues long. The CDR3 spells CASSLFNLAGDSYEQYF. The CDR3 coding sequence is TGTGCCAGCAGTTTATTTAATCTGGCAGGGGATAGTTACGAGCAGTACTTC.

The chain links TRBV7-2 to TRBJ2-2; D unclear. This CDR3 region has 14 residues. Germline-derived CDR1 and CDR2 are SGHTA and FQGNSA. Trimming pared 1 base from V and 7 bases from J, leaving 10 bases between. The CDR3 coding sequence is TGTGCCAGCAGCTTAGTAGGTGCGGTCGGGGAGCTGTTTTTT. Its translation: CASSLVGAVGELFF.

V and J are TRBV5-6 and TRBJ1-2, with TRBD1 matching 10 bases. Per germline, CDR1 SGHDT and CDR2 YYEEEE. The CDR3 has 12 residues. Trimming at V came to 4 bases and at J to 8 bases, leaving 2 bases not matched to a gene. The CDR3 DNA follows: TGTGCCAGCAGCCTGGGACAGGGGGGCTACACCTTC. This translates into CASSLGQGGYTF.